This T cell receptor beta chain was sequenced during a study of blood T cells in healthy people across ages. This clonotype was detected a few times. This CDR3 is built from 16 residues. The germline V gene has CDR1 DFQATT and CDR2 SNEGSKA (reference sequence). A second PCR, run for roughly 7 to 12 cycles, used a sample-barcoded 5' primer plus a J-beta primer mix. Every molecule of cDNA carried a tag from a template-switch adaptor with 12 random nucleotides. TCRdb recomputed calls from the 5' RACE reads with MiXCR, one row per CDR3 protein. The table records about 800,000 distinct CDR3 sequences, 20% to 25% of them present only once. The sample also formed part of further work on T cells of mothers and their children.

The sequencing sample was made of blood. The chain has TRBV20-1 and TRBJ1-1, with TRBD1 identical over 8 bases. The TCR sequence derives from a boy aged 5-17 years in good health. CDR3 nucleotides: TGCAGGACCAGGACAGGGTCGGTTCGGTTGGGCACTGAAGCTTTCTTT. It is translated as CRTRTGSVRLGTEAFF.